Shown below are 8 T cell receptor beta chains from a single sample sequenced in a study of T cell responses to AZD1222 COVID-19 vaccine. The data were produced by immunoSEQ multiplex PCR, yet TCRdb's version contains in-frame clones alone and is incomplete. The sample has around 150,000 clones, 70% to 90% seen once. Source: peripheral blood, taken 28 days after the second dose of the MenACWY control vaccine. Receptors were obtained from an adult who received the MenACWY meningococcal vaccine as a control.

The CDR3 spells CASSQGKGPPVQYF. The CDR3 DNA reads as TGTGCCAGCAGCCAGGGGAAGGGGCCACCAGTCCAGTACTTC. The rearrangement uses TRBV14 and TRBJ2-5; D possibly corresponds to TRBD1 (5 bases). Trimming stripped 3 bases from V and 10 bases from J, with 18 bases between. Germline V gene lookup returns CDR1 SGHDN and CDR2 FVKESK. The CDR3 totals 14 residues.

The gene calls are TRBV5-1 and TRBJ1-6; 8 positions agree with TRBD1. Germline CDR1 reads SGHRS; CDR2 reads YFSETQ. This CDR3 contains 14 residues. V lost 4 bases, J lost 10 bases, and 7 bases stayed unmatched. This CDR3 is CASSLGQGLSPLHF. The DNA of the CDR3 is TGCGCCAGCAGCCTTGGACAGGGATTGTCACCCCTCCACTTT. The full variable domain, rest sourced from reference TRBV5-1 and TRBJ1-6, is KAGVTQTPRYLIKTRGQQVTLSCSPISGHRSVSWYQQTPGQGLQFLFEYFSETQRNKGNFPGRFSGRQFSNSRSEMNVSTLELGDSALYLCASSLGQGLSPLHFGNGTRLTVT.

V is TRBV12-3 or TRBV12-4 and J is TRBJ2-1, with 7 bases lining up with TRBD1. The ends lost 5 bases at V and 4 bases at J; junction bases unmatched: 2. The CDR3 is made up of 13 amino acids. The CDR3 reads CASSPGQYNEQFF. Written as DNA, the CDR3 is TGTGCCAGCAGTCCGGGACAGTACAATGAGCAGTTCTTC.

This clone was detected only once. CDR3 protein: CASRPRLNTEAFF. DNA for the CDR3: TGTGCCAGCAGACCAAGACTGAACACTGAAGCTTTCTTT. The chain couples TRBV7-9 to TRBJ1-1; D call uncertain. With 6 bases removed from V and 0 bases from J, the gap between germline ends came to 8 bases. This CDR3 is built from 13 residues. Germline V gene data show CDR1 as SEHNR and CDR2 as FQNEAQ (reference sequence).

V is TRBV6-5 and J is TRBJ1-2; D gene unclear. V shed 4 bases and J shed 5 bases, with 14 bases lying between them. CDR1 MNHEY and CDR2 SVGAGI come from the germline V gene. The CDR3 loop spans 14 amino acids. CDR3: CASSSPDGAYGYTF. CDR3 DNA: TGTGCCAGCAGTTCCCCGGACGGAGCATATGGCTACACCTTC.

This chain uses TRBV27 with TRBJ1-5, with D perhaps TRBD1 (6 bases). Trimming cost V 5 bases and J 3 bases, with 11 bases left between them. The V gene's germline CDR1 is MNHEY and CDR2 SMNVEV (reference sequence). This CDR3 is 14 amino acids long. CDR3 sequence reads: CASSRNRDNQPQHF. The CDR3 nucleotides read TGTGCCAGCAGTCGCAACAGGGACAATCAGCCCCAGCATTTT.

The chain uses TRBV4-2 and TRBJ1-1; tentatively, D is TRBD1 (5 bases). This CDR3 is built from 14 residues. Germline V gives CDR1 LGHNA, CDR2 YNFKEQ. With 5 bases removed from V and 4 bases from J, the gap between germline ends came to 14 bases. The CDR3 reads CASSNVGQGTEAFF. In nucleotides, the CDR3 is TGTGCCAGCAGCAACGTAGGGCAGGGCACTGAAGCTTTCTTT.

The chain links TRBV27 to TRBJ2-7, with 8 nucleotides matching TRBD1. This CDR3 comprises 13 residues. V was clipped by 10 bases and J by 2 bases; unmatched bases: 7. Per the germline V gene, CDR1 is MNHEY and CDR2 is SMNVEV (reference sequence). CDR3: CATSRTGTYEQYF. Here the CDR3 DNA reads TGTGCCACCTCCAGGACAGGGACCTACGAGCAGTACTTC.